This T cell receptor beta chain derives from a study of shared clonotypes between healthy human individuals (dated by TCRdb to about 2020). For the wider study: The cohort included three men and two women between 18 and 49 years of age. The study deeply sequenced blood TCR repertoires of five healthy adults to estimate repertoire size and the extent of clonotype sharing between individuals. Between about 0.94 and 10 billion PBMCs per donor were obtained by leukapheresis. For each donor, CD4 naive and CD4 memory were each given three plates, CD8 naive was given two plates, and CD8 memory was given one plate. Libraries were prepared and TCR repertoires were sequenced by different laboratories using diverse techniques, in order to increase sequencing depth and limit assay-specific biases. Study-wide findings and limitations: Compared with non-shared clonotypes, clonotypes shared by all four sorted-subset donors had higher generation probabilities. Because the study included a small number of donors, the genetic and exposure-history diversity represented was limited. Across four donors, approximately 4.6% of naive CD4, approximately 4% of naive CD8, around 2.5% of memory CD4, and around 0.4% of memory CD8 clonotypes were shared. Larger estimated clonotype richness was generally found for naive subsets than for memory subsets. Sampling was restricted to blood, and TCR repertoires in tissues likely differ from the TCR repertoires found in blood. Even with the large sequencing depth, rarefaction of the sorted-subset datasets indicated that sequencing was incomplete. Pairwise subsampling led to the expectation that sequencing depth would affect the degree of clonotype sharing among donors.

Donors were healthy HIV-negative adults with no recently reported acute infections or vaccinations. Only Caucasian adults living in Nashville, Tennessee, USA were represented among the donors. CD4+ T cells were enriched by magnetic negative selection, after which naive cells were positively selected on CD45RA and the negative fraction was taken as the memory subset. Blood was collected by leukapheresis, and PBMCs were isolated by Ficoll-Histopaque density gradient centrifugation and then cryopreserved in liquid nitrogen vapor phase. Analytical flow cytometry was used to check the purity and quantity of each magnetically sorted T cell population. From each sorted fraction, genomic DNA was isolated and quantified by UV absorbance on a Nanodrop 2000c. The CDR3 covers 17 residues, taking in both the cysteine and the phenylalanine. The DNA shown is the 51-base CDR3, in frame from base 1. For CDR1 and CDR2, the germline V gene lists SGHAT and FQNNGV. V trim: 0 bases; J trim: 3 bases; unmatched bases: 6.

TCR CDR3 regions were amplified from genomic DNA by multiplex PCR using the deep immunoSEQ assay. Extracted genomic DNA from each cell subset was distributed evenly across all wells of several immunoSEQ 96-well plates, and each plate was treated as a replicate. Each replicate PCR for sorted subsets received about 220 ng genomic DNA, equal to about 30,000 T cell genomes. The purified libraries were quantified using a Qubit 3.0 fluorometer, sized with a Bioanalyzer 2100, and then quantified again using the KAPA Library Quantification kit. A separate single-read 150-cycle Illumina NextSeq 550 flow cell was used to sequence each immunoSEQ 96-well plate. From the authors' description of their analysis: Because only junctional sequences without quality scores were contained in the immunoSEQ output, filtering matching that applied to full-length reads could not be performed. Sequences were annotated with PyIR, a Python wrapper for IgBLAST v1.9, and V/J genes and CDR3 were assigned using IMGT germline references. Reads with weak V/J assignments (E-value above 1e-6), missing CDR3, stop codons, out-of-frame junctions, or ambiguous translated residues were removed. V3J clonotypes were defined by identical inferred V gene, J gene, and CDR3 amino acid sequence. The percentage overlap between two repertoires was calculated by dividing the number of shared unique clonotypes by the size of the smaller repertoire. Three approaches were used to assess repertoire richness: RTK rarefaction, the Chao1 estimator, and Recon v2.1 estimates of unobserved clonotypes. For all TCRbeta clonotypes obtained by the gDNA method from several donors, generation probabilities were computed with OLGA. Entries here come from immuneACCESS through TCRdb and include only in-frame sequences with V and J called. Some clones fail to appear in such tables; in the studies checked, an unresolved V gene covers under half of the shortfall, and the cause of the remainder is unknown. V and J calls and clone size are given by that table; D and trimming were obtained from the DNA. The sample table records about 1 million clones; around 76% of these occur just once. About 1.4% of the sample comes from the top ten.

As concerns this clone: Its antigen remains unidentified. Per-nucleotide qualities are absent, and no much larger clonotype sits a single base away.

This clonotype was sampled from a man aged 18-30 years in good health. The sequence joins TRBV11-2 to TRBJ2-1, and TRBD2 matches 9 of the central bases. The sequenced material came from memory CD4+ T cells sorted from blood. The sample's cell subset or site, from its label and the paper: CD45RA-negative fraction. The CDR3: CASSLDIGAGGYNEQFF. The DNA sequence is given as TGTGCCAGCAGCTTAGATATTGGAGCGGGAGGCTACAATGAGCAGTTCTTC.